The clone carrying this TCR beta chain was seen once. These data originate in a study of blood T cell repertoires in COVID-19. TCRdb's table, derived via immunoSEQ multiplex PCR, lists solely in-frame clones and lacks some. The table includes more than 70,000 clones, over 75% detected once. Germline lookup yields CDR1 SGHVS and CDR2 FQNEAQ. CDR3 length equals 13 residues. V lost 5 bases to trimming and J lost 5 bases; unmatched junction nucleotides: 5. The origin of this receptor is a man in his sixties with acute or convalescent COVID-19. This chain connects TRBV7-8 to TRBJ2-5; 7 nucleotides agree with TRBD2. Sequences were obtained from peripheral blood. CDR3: CASSPLAPETQYF. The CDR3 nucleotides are TGTGCCAGCAGCCCACTAGCGCCCGAGACCCAGTACTTC.